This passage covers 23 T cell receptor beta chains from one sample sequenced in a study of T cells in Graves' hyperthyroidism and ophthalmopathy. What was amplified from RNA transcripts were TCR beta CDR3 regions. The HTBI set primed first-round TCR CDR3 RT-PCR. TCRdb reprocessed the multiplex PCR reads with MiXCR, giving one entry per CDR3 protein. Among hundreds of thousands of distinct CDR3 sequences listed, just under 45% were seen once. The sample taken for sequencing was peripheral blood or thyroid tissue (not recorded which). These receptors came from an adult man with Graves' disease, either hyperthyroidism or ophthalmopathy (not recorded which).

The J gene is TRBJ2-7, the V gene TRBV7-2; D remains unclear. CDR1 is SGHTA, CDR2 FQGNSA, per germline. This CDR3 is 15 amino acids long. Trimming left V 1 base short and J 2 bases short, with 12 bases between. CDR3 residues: CASSLVKVGAYEQYF. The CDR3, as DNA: TGTGCCAGCAGCTTAGTAAAGGTTGGCGCCTACGAGCAGTACTTC.

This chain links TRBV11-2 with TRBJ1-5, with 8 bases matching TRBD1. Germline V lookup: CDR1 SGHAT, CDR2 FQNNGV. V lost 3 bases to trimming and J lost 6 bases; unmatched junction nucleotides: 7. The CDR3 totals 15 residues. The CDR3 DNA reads TGTGCCAGCAGCTTTTACAGGGGGATGGGTCAGCCCCAGCATTTT. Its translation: CASSFYRGMGQPQHF.

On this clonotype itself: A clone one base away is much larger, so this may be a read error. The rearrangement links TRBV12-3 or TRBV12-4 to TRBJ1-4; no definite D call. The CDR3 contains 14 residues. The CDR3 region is CASRSSAFDEKRFF. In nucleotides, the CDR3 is TGTGCCAGCAGAAGCAGCGCTTTTGATGAAAAACGGTTTTTT.

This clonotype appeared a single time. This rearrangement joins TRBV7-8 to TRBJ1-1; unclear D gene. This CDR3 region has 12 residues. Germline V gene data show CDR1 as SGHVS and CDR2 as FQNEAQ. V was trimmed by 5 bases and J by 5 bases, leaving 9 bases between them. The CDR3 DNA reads TGTGCCAGCAGCGGGGAGAGAACTGAAGCTTTCTTT. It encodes CASSGERTEAFF.

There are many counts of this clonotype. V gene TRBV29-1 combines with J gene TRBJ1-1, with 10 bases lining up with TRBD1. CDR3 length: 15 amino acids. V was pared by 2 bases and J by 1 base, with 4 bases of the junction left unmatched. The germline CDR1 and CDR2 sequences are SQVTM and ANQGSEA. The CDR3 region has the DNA TGCAGCGTTGAATGGGGACAGGGGCCGAACACTGAAGCTTTCTTT. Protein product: CSVEWGQGPNTEAFF.

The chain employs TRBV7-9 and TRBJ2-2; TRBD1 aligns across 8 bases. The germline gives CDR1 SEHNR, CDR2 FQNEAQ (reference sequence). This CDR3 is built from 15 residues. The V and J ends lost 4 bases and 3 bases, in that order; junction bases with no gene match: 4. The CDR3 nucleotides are TGTGCCAGCAGCTCCAGGGGGCGGGACACCGGGGAGCTGTTTTTT. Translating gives CASSSRGRDTGELFF.

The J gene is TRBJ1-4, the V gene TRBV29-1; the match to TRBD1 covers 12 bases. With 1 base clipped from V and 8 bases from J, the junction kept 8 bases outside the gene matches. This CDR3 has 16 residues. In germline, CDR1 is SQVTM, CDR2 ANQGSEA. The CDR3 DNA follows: TGCAGCGTTGAAGTCGGTGGGACAGGGGGCGAGGAAAAACTGTTTTTT. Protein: CSVEVGGTGGEEKLFF.

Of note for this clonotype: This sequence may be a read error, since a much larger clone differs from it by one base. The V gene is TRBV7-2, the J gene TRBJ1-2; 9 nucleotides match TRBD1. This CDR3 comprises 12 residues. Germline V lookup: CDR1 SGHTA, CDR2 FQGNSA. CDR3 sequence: CARSIRDRELTF. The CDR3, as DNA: TGTGCCCGCAGTATCCGGGACAGGGAACTCACCTTC.

DNA for the CDR3: TGTGCCAGCGGAGACGGGTCTATGAAACAGCCCCAGCATTTT. This codes for CASGDGSMKQPQHF. V gene TRBV3-1 combines with J gene TRBJ1-5; D is uncertain. The germline CDR1 and CDR2 sequences are LGHDT and YNNKEL (reference sequence). Trimming took 8 bases from V and 7 from J, leaving 18 bases between them. The CDR3 consists of 14 residues.

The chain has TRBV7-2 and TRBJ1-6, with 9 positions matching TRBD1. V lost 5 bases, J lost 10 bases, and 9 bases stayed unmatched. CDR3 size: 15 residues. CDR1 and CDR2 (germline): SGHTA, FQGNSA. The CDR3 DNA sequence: TGTGCCAGCAGCGTACCGGGACAGGGACGATCACCCCTCCACTTT. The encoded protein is CASSVPGQGRSPLHF.

For the CDR3, the DNA is TGTGCCACCCCACTCCGGGACAAGACGTCCTACGAGCAGTACTTC. Protein: CATPLRDKTSYEQYF. This chain joins TRBV7-3 and TRBJ2-7; TRBD1 might be the D (6 bases). From germline, CDR1 is SGHTA and CDR2 FQGTGA. The V and J ends lost 10 bases and 1 base respectively, with 20 bases between them. The CDR3 is 15 amino acids.

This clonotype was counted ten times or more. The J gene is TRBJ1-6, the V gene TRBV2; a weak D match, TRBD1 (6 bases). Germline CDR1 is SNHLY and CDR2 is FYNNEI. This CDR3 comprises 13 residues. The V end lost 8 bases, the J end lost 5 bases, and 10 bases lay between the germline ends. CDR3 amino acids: CASLRDNNSPLHF. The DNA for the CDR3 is TGTGCCAGCCTACGGGACAATAATTCACCCCTCCACTTT.

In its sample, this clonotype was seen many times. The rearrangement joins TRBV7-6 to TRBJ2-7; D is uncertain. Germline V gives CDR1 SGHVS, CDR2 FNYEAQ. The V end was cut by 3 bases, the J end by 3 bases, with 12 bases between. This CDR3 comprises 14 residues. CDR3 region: CASSFSETDYEQYF. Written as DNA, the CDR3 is TGTGCCAGCAGCTTTAGTGAAACAGACTACGAGCAGTACTTC.

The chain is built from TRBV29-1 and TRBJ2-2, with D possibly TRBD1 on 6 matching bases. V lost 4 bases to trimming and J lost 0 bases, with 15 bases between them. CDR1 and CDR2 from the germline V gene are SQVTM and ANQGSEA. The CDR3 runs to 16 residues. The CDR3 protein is CSVVVQQGPNTGELFF. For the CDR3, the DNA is TGCAGCGTTGTTGTCCAACAGGGACCGAACACCGGGGAGCTGTTTTTT.

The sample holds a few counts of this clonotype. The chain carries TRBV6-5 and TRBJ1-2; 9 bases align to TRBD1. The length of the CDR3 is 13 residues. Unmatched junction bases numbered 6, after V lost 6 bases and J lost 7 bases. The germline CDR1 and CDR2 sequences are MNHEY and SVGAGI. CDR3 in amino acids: CASSWTGEIGYTF. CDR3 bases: TGTGCCAGCAGCTGGACAGGGGAGATTGGCTACACCTTC.

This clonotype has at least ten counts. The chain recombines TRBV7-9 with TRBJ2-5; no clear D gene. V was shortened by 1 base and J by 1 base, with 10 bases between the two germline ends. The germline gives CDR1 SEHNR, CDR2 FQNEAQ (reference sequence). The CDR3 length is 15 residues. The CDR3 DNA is TGTGCCAGCAGCTTAGGGACCACCGGCCAAGAGACCCAGTACTTC. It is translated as CASSLGTTGQETQYF.

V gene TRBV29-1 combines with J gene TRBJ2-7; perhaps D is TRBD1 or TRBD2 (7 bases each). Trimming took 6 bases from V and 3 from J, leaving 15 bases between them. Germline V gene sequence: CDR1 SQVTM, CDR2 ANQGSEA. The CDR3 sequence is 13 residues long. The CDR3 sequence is CSVHRGGNYEQYF. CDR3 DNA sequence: TGCAGCGTCCACAGGGGAGGGAACTACGAGCAGTACTTC.

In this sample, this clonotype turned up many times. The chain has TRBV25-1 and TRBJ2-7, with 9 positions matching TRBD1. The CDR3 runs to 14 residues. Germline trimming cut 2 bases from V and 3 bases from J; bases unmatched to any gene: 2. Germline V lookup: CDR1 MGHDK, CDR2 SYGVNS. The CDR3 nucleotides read TGTGCCAGCAGTGAACGGGACAGGGACTACGAGCAGTACTTC. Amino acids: CASSERDRDYEQYF.

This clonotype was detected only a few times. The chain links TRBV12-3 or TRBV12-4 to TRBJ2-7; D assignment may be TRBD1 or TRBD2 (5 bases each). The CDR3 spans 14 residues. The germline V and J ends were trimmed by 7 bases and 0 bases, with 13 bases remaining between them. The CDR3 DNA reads TGTGCCAGCAAAAGGAAGGGACCCTCCTACGAGCAGTACTTC. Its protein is CASKRKGPSYEQYF.

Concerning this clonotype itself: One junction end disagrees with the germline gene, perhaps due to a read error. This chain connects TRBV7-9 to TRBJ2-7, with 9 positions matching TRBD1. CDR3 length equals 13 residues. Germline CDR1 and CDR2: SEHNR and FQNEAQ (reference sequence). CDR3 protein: CASGLDRGHEQYF. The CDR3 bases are TGTGCCAGCGGCTTGGACAGGGGTCACGAGCAGTACTTC.

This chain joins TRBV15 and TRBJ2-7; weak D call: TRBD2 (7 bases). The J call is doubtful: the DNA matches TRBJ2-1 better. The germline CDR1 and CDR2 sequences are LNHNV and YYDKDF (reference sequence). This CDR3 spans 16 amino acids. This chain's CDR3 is CATSRNRGGAYNEQFF. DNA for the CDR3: TGTGCCACCAGCAGAAACCGAGGGGGGGCCTACAATGAGCAGTTCTTC.

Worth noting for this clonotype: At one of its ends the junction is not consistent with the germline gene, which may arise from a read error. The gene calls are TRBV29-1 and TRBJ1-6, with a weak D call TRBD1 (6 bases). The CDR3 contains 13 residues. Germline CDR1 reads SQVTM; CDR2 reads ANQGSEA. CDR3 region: CSVVRDTNSPHHF. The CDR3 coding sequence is TGCAGCGTTGTTAGGGACACTAATTCACCCCACCACTTT.

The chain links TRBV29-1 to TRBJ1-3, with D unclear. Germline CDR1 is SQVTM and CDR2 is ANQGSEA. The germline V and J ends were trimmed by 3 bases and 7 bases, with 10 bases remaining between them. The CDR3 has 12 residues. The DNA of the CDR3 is TGCAGCGTTGATAACGGCAAGAACACCATATATTTT. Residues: CSVDNGKNTIYF.